This T cell receptor beta chain was obtained from a study of blood T cell repertoires in COVID-19. Sequencing used immunoSEQ multiplex PCR; TCRdb keeps in-frame clones, though not all of them. The top ten clones hold around 15% of a sample with about 220,000 clones, around nine tenths of them seen once. Enrollees, about 18 to 90 years old, lived in some 24 US areas. Trimming cost V 7 bases and J 1 base, with 17 bases left between them. The germline V gene encodes CDR1 GTSNPN and CDR2 SVGIG (reference sequence). The CDR3 is 16 residues long. Sequencing used PBMCs or T cells enriched from blood (not recorded which). The TCR originated in a woman between 50 and 59 years old with acute COVID-19. The J gene is TRBJ2-6, the V gene TRBV30; D perhaps matches TRBD1 (6 bases). This CDR3 is CASSGTLYSGANVLTF. The CDR3 coding sequence is TGTGCCTCCTCCGGGACACTTTATTCTGGGGCCAACGTCCTGACTTTC.